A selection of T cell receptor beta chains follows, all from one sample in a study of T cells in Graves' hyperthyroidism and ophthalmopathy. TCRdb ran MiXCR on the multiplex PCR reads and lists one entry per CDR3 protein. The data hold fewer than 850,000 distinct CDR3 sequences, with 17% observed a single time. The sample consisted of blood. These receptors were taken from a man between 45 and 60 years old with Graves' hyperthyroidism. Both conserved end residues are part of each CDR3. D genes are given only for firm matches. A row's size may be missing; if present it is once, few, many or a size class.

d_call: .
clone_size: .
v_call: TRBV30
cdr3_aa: CAWSPGEAETQYF

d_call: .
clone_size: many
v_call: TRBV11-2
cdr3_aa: CASSDSRTMDTQYF

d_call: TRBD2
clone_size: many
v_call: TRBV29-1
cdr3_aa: CSVVPGLVSYEQYF

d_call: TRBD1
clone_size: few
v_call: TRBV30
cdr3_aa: CAWGQGPDTQYF

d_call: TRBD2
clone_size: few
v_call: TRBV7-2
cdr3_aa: CASSPYLAGGPNEQYF

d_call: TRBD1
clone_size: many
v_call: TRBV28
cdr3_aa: CASRGQVSYEQYF

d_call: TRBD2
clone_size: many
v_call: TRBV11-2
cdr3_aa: CASSYRAGEETQYF

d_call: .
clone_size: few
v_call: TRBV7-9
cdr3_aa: CASSLNSFGLVTQYF

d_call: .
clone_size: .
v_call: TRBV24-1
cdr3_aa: CATSDYGETQYF

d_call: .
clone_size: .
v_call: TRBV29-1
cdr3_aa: CSVEDWISTNGTSYNEQFF

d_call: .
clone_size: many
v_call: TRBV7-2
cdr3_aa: CASSLALGALSAEQYF

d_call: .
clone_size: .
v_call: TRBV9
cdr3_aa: CASSASGTEAFF

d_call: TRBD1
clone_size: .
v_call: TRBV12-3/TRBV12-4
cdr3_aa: CASSPDRVGSPLHF

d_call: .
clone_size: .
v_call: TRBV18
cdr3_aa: CASSSGSAGLLYNEQFF

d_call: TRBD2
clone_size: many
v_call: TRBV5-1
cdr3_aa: CASSLGGTSDKTQYF

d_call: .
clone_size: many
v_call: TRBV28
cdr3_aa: CASLGGLTGYEQYF

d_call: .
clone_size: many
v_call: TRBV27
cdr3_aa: CASSSGVAYEQYF

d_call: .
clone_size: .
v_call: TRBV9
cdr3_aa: CASSVEGSTNEKLFF

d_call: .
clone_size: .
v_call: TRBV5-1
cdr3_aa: CASIKQGDTEAFF

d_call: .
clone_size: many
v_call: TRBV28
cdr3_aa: CASSLGRVYEQYF

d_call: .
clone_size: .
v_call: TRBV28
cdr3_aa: CASSLGQLSANYGYTF

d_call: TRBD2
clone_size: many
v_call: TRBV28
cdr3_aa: CASSTSGTSGPIWDEQFF

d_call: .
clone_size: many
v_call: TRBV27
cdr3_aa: CASSLIVGETQYF

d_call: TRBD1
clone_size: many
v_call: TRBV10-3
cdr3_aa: CAISEPGQAKETQYF

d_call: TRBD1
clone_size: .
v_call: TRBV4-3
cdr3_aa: CASSQDIDRGSPLHF

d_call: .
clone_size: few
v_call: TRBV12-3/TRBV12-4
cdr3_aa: CASRDTRGEQFF

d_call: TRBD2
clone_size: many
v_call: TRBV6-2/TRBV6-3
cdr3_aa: CASSYGTSKTQYF

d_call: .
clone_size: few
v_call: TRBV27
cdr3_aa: CASSLSGQSYNSPLHF

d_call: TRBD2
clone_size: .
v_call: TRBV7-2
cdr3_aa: CASSLGGETQFF

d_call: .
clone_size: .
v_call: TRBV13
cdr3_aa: CASSPTVLGTGANVLTF

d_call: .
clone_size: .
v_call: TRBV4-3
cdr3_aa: CASSQDHEALSTDTQYF

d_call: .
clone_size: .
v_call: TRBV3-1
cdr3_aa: CASSQGWIGGETQYF

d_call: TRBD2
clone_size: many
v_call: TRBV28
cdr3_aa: CASSSHGLAARDTQYF

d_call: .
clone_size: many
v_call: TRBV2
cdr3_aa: CASNLGQGPGELFF

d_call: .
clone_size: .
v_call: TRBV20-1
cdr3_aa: CSASLQGRNEQFF

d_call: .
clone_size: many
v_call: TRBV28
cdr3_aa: CASSVVTDTQYF

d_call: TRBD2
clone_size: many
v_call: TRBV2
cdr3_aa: CASWALASGRDTQYF

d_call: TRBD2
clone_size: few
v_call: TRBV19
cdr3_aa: CASSIVLAGLNEQFF